The present TCR beta chain was sequenced within a study of shared clonotypes between healthy human individuals. Method: immunoSEQ multiplex PCR; TCRdb's copy keeps in-frame clones and lacks some. The repertoire holds some 470,000 clones, with about 82% as singletons. Germline values: CDR1 LNHDA, CDR2 SQIVND (reference sequence). Trimming took off 3 bases at V and 0 bases at J, with 15 bases between the two ends. The CDR3 contains 17 residues. Sequencing was carried out using PBMCs. V and J are TRBV19 and TRBJ1-5; D is perhaps TRBD1 (6 bases). The clonotype was recovered from a woman aged 40 to 49 in good health. Some clones in this sample may be carry-over from other donors' samples. CDR3 DNA sequence: TGTGCCAGTAGTATGAGGAGTGGGGGCAATAGCAATCAGCCCCAGCATTTT. Translation gives CASSMRSGGNSNQPQHF. Together with reference TRBV19 and TRBJ1-5, the CDR3 gives the full variable domain: DGGITQSPKYLFRKEGQNVTLSCEQNLNHDAMYWYRQDPGQGLRLIYYSQIVNDFQKGDIAEGYSVSREKKESFPLTVTSAQKNPTAFYLCASSMRSGGNSNQPQHFGDGTRLSIL.